One sample yielded the 3 T cell receptor beta chains listed below, sequenced in a study of blood T cell repertoires in COVID-19. Sequencing used immunoSEQ multiplex PCR; TCRdb keeps in-frame clones, though not all of them. Of about 110,000 clones listed, 85% to 90% were seen once; the top ten hold less than 3.5%. Sequencing was performed on peripheral blood. The receptors derive from a woman between 50 and 59 years old with acute or convalescent COVID-19.

The rearrangement uses TRBV18 and TRBJ2-5, with D maybe TRBD2 (5 bases). CDR1 and CDR2 from the germline V gene are KGHSH and LQKENI. This CDR3 has 14 amino acids. V lost 6 bases and J 5 bases, leaving 16 bases between the germline ends. CDR3 sequence reads: CASSPLRREETQYF. The CDR3 DNA reads as TGTGCCAGCTCCCCCCTTAGAAGGGAGGAGACCCAGTACTTC.

The chain's CDR3 is CASSEERTRQYF. CDR3 bases: TGTGCCAGCAGTGAAGAAAGAACGCGTCAGTATTTT. The V and J genes are TRBV2 and TRBJ2-3; D is uncertain. The CDR3 contains 12 residues. The germline V gene has CDR1 SNHLY and CDR2 FYNNEI. V was shortened by 1 base and J by 12 bases, with 11 bases between the two germline ends. The whole variable domain, remainder taken from reference TRBV2 and TRBJ2-3, is EPEVTQTPSHQVTQMGQEVILRCVPISNHLYFYWYRQILGQKVEFLVSFYNNEISEKSEIFDDQFSVERPDGSNFTLKIRSTKLEDSAMYFCASSEERTRQYFGPGTRLTVL.

The J gene is TRBJ2-5, the V gene TRBV15, with 7 bases identical to TRBD2. The CDR3 has 17 residues. CDR1 and CDR2 from the germline V gene are LNHNV and YYDKDF (reference sequence). Trimming removed 6 bases from V and 1 base from J; junction bases left unmatched: 14. The CDR3 sequence: CATRGSGTKTPQETQYF. For the CDR3, the DNA is TGTGCCACCAGAGGGTCCGGGACTAAGACGCCCCAAGAGACCCAGTACTTC. The variable domain in full, with the rest retrieved from reference TRBV15 and TRBJ2-5, is DAMVIQNPRYQVTQFGKPVTLSCSQTLNHNVMYWYQQKSSQAPKLLFHYYDKDFNNEADTPDNFQSRRPNTSFCFLDIRSPGLGDTAMYLCATRGSGTKTPQETQYFGPGTRLLVL.